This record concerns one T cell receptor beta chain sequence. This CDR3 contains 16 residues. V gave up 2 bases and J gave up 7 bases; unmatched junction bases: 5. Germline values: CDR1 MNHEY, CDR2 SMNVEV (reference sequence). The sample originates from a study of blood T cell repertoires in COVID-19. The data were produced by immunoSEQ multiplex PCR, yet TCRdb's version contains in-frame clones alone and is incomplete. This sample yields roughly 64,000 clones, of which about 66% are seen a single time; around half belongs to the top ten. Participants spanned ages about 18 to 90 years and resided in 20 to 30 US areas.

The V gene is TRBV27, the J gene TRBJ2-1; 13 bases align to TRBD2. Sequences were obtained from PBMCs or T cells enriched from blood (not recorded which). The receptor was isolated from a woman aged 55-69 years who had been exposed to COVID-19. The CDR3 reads CASSLRGLAGLNEQFF. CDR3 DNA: TGTGCCAGCAGTTTAAGGGGACTAGCGGGGTTGAATGAGCAGTTCTTC.